This is a list of T cell receptor beta chains from one sample in a study of spatial heterogeneity in lung cancer. TCRdb re-called the 5' RACE reads with MiXCR, one entry per CDR3 protein. Among several thousand distinct CDR3 sequences listed, about 4.2% were seen once. This material consisted of normal lung tissue next to the tumor, taken at surgery. These receptors were taken from a female donor with early-stage non-small cell lung cancer. CDR3s include the opening cysteine and the closing phenylalanine or tryptophan. The D gene is left open where the match is weak. Clone size appears in some rows only: once, few, many, or a class for an expanded clone.

TRBV7-3,TRBD1,many,TRBJ2-5,CASSLTGTGVETQYF,TGTGCCAGCAGCTTAACTGGCACAGGGGTGGAGACCCAGTACTTC
TRBV7-6,.,many,TRBJ1-1,CASSLEWVGTEAFF,TGTGCCAGCAGCTTAGAATGGGTTGGCACTGAAGCTTTCTTT
TRBV4-2,TRBD1,.,TRBJ2-1,CASSRETGNEQFF,TGTGCCAGCAGCCGAGAGACAGGGAATGAGCAGTTCTTC
TRBV5-1,.,many,TRBJ1-4,CASSLEGPGEKLFF,TGCGCCAGCAGCTTGGAAGGGCCGGGCGAAAAACTGTTTTTT
TRBV20-1,.,many,TRBJ1-4,CSVLGDTNEKLFF,TGCAGTGTTTTGGGAGATACTAATGAAAAACTGTTTTTT
TRBV20-1,.,many,TRBJ1-2,CSASLGLANYGYTF,TGCAGTGCTAGTCTGGGGCTAGCTAACTATGGCTACACCTTC
TRBV7-9,.,medium-sized,TRBJ1-2,CASSWGSSNYGYTF,TGTGCCAGCAGTTGGGGTTCGTCTAACTATGGCTACACCTTC
TRBV4-2,.,many,TRBJ2-3,CASSQGAQSDTQYF,TGTGCCAGCAGCCAAGGTGCGCAGTCAGATACGCAGTATTTT
TRBV2,.,many,TRBJ1-4,CASSEGGANEKLFF,TGTGCCAGCAGTGAGGGTGGAGCGAATGAAAAACTGTTTTTT
TRBV19,.,many,TRBJ2-7,CASSDLGRSEQYF,TGTGCCAGTAGCGACCTAGGACGTAGCGAGCAGTACTTC
TRBV10-2,.,many,TRBJ2-3,CASIHREVSDTQYF,TGCGCCAGTATCCACAGGGAGGTTTCAGATACGCAGTATTTT
TRBV29-1,.,medium-sized,TRBJ2-3,CSVGRGLDTQYF,TGCAGCGTTGGAAGAGGGTTAGATACGCAGTATTTT
TRBV7-9,.,medium-sized,TRBJ2-3,CASSGAGSSTDTQYF,TGTGCCAGCAGCGGGGCGGGGTCTAGCACAGATACGCAGTATTTT
TRBV20-1,.,medium-sized,TRBJ2-1,CSAKAYNEQFF,TGCAGTGCTAAGGCCTACAATGAGCAGTTCTTC
TRBV7-9,.,.,TRBJ2-3,CASSPPGLSTDTQYF,TGTGCCAGCAGCCCACCGGGTCTTAGCACAGATACGCAGTATTTT
TRBV9,.,large,TRBJ1-3,CASSLPAGGTAGNTIYF,TGTGCCAGCAGCTTACCCGCGGGGGGTACTGCTGGAAACACCATATATTTT
TRBV2,.,many,TRBJ2-4,CASSARQTAKNIQYF,TGTGCCAGCAGTGCCCGACAAACTGCCAAAAACATTCAGTACTTC
TRBV7-8,TRBD1,.,TRBJ1-2,CASSLLDRGAGYTF,TGTGCCAGCAGCTTATTAGACAGGGGTGCGGGCTACACCTTC
TRBV2,.,medium-sized,TRBJ2-5,CASSQRDQETQYF,TGTGCCAGCAGCCAACGGGACCAAGAGACCCAGTACTTC
TRBV20-1,.,many,TRBJ2-1,CSARDPGGSADEQFF,TGCAGTGCTAGAGATCCAGGGGGGTCCGCCGATGAGCAGTTCTTC
TRBV5-1,.,many,TRBJ1-2,CASSLDPSNYGYTF,TGCGCCAGCAGCTTGGATCCCTCTAACTATGGCTACACCTTC
TRBV11-3,.,many,TRBJ2-1,CASSLDAYNEQFF,TGTGCCAGCAGCTTAGATGCGTACAATGAGCAGTTCTTC
TRBV7-2,.,medium-sized,TRBJ1-6,CASSLGPYNSPLHF,TGTGCCAGCAGCTTAGGACCTTATAATTCACCCCTCCACTTT
TRBV5-4,.,medium-sized,TRBJ2-2,CASSLKGEEELFF,TGTGCCAGCAGCCTAAAGGGAGAGGAGGAGCTGTTTTTT
TRBV6-2/TRBV6-3,.,many,TRBJ1-2,CASSYLTQGRGYTF,TGTGCCAGCAGTTACCTAACACAGGGTCGCGGCTACACCTTC